This T cell receptor (beta chain) was sequenced during a study of cytotoxic CD8 clonotypes in ibrutinib-treated CLL. Data came from immunoSEQ multiplex PCR; TCRdb stores just in-frame clones and leaves some out. The sample shows about 160,000 clones, 70% to 90% of them seen only once. From germline, CDR1 is SGHRS and CDR2 YFSETQ. V was clipped by 0 bases and J by 2 bases, with 8 bases between them. The CDR3 contains 14 residues. This TCR was recovered from a human donor with chronic lymphocytic leukemia. The rearrangement uses TRBV5-1 and TRBJ1-2; D is unclear. The sequencing used PBMCs, collected at disease progression, from a patient treated with ibrutinib. CDR3 nucleotides: TGCGCCAGCAGCTTGGCTTATGGAAACTATGGCTACACCTTC. Amino acid sequence: CASSLAYGNYGYTF. Looking up the rest from reference TRBV5-1 and TRBJ1-2 gives the full variable domain: KAGVTQTPRYLIKTRGQQVTLSCSPISGHRSVSWYQQTPGQGLQFLFEYFSETQRNKGNFPGRFSGRQFSNSRSEMNVSTLELGDSALYLCASSLAYGNYGYTFGSGTRLTVV.